This TCR beta chain was identified in a study of blood T cell repertoires in COVID-19. Per the authors' pipeline: Amplifying reference gene primers gave estimates of nucleated cell counts. The data were produced by immunoSEQ multiplex PCR, yet TCRdb's version contains in-frame clones alone and is incomplete. The DNA gave D and trimming, while V, J and clone size come from that table. Of 200,000 or so clones in the sample, around 84% were seen once. The V gene's germline CDR1 is SGHAT and CDR2 FQDESV (reference sequence). Trimming took 3 bases from V and 5 from J; bases not matched to a gene: 1. This CDR3 region has 12 residues.

The TCR sequence derives from a man aged 60-69 years with acute or convalescent COVID-19. The sequencing input was peripheral blood. The V and J genes are TRBV11-1 and TRBJ2-7; 7 bases map to TRBD1. The CDR3 loop reads CASSLRGHEQYF. Here the CDR3 DNA reads TGTGCCAGCAGCTTGAGGGGGCACGAGCAGTACTTC.